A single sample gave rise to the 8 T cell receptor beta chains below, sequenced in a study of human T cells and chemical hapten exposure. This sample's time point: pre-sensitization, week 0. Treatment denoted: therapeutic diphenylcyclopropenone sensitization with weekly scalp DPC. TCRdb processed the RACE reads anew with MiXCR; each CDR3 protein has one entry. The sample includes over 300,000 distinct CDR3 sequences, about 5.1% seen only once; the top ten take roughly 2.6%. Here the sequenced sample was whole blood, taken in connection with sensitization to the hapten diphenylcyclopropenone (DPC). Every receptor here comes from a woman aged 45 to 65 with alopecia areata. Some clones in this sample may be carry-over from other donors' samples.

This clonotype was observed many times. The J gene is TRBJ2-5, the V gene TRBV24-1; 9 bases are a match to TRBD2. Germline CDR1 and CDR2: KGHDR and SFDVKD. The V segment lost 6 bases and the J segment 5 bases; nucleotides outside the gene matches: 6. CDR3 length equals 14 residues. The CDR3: CATSKAGGGETQYF. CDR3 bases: TGTGCCACCAGTAAAGCGGGAGGCGGGGAGACCCAGTACTTC.

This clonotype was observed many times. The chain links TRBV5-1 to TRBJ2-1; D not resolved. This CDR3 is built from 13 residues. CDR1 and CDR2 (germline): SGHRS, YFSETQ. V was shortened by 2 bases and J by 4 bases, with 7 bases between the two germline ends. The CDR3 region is CASSFGDYNEQFF. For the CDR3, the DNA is TGCGCCAGCAGCTTTGGGGATTACAATGAGCAGTTCTTC.

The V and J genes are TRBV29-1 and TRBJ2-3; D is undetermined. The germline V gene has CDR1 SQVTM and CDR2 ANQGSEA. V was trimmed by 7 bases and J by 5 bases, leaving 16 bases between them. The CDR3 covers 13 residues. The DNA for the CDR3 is TGCAGCGCCTTTGGTACTGCAGGAGATACGCAGTATTTT. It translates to CSAFGTAGDTQYF.

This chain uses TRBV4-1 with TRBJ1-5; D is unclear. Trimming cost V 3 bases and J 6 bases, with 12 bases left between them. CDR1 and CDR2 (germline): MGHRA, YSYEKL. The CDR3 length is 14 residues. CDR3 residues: CASSQGRAGQPQHF. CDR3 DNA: TGCGCCAGCAGCCAGGGGAGGGCGGGTCAGCCCCAGCATTTT.

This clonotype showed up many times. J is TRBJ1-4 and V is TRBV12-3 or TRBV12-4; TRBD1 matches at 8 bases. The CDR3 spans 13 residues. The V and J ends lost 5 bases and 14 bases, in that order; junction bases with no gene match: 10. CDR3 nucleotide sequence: TGTGCCAGCAGTCCAACGACAGGGGAAGGCCTGTTTTTT. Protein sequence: CASSPTTGEGLFF.

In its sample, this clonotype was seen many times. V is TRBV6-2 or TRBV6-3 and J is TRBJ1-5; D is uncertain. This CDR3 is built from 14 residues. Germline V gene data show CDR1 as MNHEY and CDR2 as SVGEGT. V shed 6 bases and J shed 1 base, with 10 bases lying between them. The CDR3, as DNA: TGTGCCAGCAGAGAACGACGAAGCAATCAGCCCCAGCATTTT. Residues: CASRERRSNQPQHF.

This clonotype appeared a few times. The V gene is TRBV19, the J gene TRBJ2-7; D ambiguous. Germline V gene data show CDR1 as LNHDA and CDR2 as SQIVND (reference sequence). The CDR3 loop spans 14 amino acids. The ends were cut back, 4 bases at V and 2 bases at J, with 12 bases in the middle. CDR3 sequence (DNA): TGTGCCAGTAGTACGGGCGGCAGACCCTACGAGCAGTACTTC. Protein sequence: CASSTGGRPYEQYF.

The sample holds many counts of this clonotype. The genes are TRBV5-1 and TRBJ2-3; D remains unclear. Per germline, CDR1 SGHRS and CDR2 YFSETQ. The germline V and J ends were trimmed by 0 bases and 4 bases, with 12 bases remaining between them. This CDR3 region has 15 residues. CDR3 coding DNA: TGCGCCAGCAGCTTGGTGGCGGATTTGGCAGATACGCAGTATTTT. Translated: CASSLVADLADTQYF.